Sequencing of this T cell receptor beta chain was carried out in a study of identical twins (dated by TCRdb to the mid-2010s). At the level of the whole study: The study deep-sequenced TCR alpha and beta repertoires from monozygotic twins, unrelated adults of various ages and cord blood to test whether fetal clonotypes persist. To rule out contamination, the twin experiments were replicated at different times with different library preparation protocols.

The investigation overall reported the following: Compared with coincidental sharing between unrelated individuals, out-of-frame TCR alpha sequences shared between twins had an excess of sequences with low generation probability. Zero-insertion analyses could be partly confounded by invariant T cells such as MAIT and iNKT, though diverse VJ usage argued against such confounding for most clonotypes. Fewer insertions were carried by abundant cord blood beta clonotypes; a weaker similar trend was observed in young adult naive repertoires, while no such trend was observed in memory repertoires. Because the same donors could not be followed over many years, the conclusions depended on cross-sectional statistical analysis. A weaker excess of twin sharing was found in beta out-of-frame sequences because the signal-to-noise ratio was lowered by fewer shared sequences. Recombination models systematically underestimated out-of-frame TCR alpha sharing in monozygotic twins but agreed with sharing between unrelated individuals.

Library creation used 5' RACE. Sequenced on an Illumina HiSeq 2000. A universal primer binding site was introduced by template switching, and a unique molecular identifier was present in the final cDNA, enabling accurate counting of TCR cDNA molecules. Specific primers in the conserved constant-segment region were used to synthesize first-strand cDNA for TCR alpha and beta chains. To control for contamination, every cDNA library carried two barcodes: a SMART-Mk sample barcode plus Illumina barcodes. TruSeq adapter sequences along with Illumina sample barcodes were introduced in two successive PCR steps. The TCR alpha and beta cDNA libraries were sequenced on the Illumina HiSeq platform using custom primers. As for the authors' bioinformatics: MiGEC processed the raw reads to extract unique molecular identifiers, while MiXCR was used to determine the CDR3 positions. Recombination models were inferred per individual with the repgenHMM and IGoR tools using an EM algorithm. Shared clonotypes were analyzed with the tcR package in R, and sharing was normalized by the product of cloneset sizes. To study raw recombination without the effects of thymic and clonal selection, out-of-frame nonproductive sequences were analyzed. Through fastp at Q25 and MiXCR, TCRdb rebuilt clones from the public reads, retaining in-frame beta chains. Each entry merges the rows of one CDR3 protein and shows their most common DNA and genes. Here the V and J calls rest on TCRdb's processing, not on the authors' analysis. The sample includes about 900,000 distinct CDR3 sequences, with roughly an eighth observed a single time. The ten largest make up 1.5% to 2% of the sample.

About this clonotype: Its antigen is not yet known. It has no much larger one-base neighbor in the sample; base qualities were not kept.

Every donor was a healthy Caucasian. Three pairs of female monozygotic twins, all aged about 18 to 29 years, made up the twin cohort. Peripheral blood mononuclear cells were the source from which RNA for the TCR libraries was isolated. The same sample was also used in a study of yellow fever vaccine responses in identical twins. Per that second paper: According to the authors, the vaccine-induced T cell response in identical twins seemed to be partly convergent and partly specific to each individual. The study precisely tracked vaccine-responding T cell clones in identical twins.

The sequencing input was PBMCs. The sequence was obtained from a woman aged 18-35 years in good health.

The CDR3 loop reads CASSQDAALNTEAFF. The nucleotide sequence reads TGTGCCAGCAGCCAAGACGCAGCTTTGAACACTGAAGCTTTCTTT. The V gene is TRBV3-1 and the J gene is TRBJ1-1; no D gene can be assigned with confidence. V sheds 0 bases and J sheds 0 bases, leaving 8 bases between their ends. From a lookup of the germline V gene (reference sequence), CDR1 and CDR2 are LGHDT and YNNKEL. CDR3 length: 15 amino acids, cysteine to phenylalanine. Of all the DNA, just the CDR3 is kept, 45 bases in frame from base 1.